The rows below give T cell receptor beta chains drawn from one sample of a study of blood T cell repertoires in COVID-19. Here immunoSEQ multiplex PCR was the method, and the copy in TCRdb shows in-frame clones only, minus some. Here the sample spans about 290,000 clones, 75% to 90% being singletons. Sequencing input: PBMCs or T cells enriched from blood (not recorded which). The receptors were sampled from a middle-aged woman who had recovered from COVID-19. Each CDR3 is given with its conserved first and last residue. A D gene is named only where the DNA matches it firmly. Only some rows state a clone size, as once, few, many or a class for expanded clones.

size | J | D | V | DNA | CDR3
NA | TRBJ1-2 | NA | TRBV5-1 | TGCGCCAGCAGCTTGGATACAGGGAACTATGGCTACACCTTC | CASSLDTGNYGYTF
NA | TRBJ1-2 | NA | TRBV25-1 | TGTGCCAGCAGTGAATGGAAAGGGAGCTATGGCTACACCTTC | CASSEWKGSYGYTF
NA | TRBJ2-2 | NA | TRBV5-1 | TGCGCCAGCAGCTTGGCCACGACAACGAACACCGGGGAGCTGTTTTTT | CASSLATTTNTGELFF
NA | TRBJ2-7 | NA | TRBV6-5 | TGTGCCAGCAGCCAATCTAGCGAGCAGTACTTC | CASSQSSEQYF
NA | TRBJ2-7 | NA | TRBV5-1 | TGCGCCAGCAGCTTAGACAGGTCCTCCTACGAGCAGTACTTC | CASSLDRSSYEQYF
NA | TRBJ1-1 | TRBD1 | TRBV18 | TGTGCCAGCTCACCGGGACGAAGGGGGCTCGAAGCTTTCTTT | CASSPGRRGLEAFF
NA | TRBJ1-2 | TRBD1 | TRBV2 | TGTGCCAGCAGGCGGATGGACAGGGGGGGCTACACCTTC | CASRRMDRGGYTF
NA | TRBJ2-1 | NA | TRBV18 | TGTGCCAGCTCACCGGGGGCGGATGAGCAGTTCTTC | CASSPGADEQFF
NA | TRBJ1-4 | NA | TRBV9 | TGTGCCAGCAGCGTAGGGGGCCAGTCTAATGAAAAACTGTTTTTT | CASSVGGQSNEKLFF
NA | TRBJ2-1 | TRBD2 | TRBV9 | TGTGCCAGCAGCGCCTGGGGGACTAGCGGTTCCAATGAGCAGTTCTTC | CASSAWGTSGSNEQFF
NA | TRBJ2-7 | NA | TRBV11-2 | TGTGCCAGCAGCCCTGGGGCCCATTCCTACGAGCAGTACTTC | CASSPGAHSYEQYF
NA | TRBJ1-1 | NA | TRBV9 | TGTGCCAGCAGCGTAGTAACGACAGGCATGAACACTGAAGCTTTCTTT | CASSVVTTGMNTEAFF
NA | TRBJ2-1 | TRBD1 | TRBV4-2 | TGTGCCAGCAGCTCCCGGGACAGGGTACGAGGACTGAGGAACAATGAGCAGTTCTTC | CASSSRDRVRGLRNNEQFF
NA | TRBJ2-1 | TRBD2 | TRBV6-5 | TGTGCCAGCAGTATGGATAGCGGGAGAAATGAGCAGTTCTTC | CASSMDSGRNEQFF
NA | TRBJ2-1 | TRBD2 | TRBV9 | TGTGCCAGCAGCGTAGTGGCTAGCGGGGGCTACTCCTACAATGAGCAGTTCTTC | CASSVVASGGYSYNEQFF
NA | TRBJ1-1 | TRBD1 | TRBV18 | TGTGCCAGCTCACCGAGGACAGGGGAGAACACTGAAGCTTTCTTT | CASSPRTGENTEAFF
NA | TRBJ1-1 | TRBD1 | TRBV6-5 | TGTGCCAGCAGTCCTAGGGGGCGGGTCACTGAAGCTTTCTTT | CASSPRGRVTEAFF
NA | TRBJ1-4 | NA | TRBV29-1 | TGCAGCGTTGAAAGGAGGGTGGGGGTCTTTAATGAAAAACTGTTTTTT | CSVERRVGVFNEKLFF
few | TRBJ2-7 | TRBD1 | TRBV6-5 | TGTGCCAGCAGTTACCCCGACAGGGTATACGAGCAGTACTTC | CASSYPDRVYEQYF
NA | TRBJ1-1 | TRBD1 | TRBV4-3 | TGCGCCAGCAGCCACGGGACAGGGCCTAACACTGAAGCTTTCTTT | CASSHGTGPNTEAFF